What follows describes a single T cell receptor beta chain. What it binds is not known. This entry is derived from a study of cytomegalovirus exposure and HLA in healthy donors. General study results and limits: The classifier, whose performance was assessed in both the original and validation cohorts, reportedly diagnosed cytomegalovirus status with high specificity and sensitivity. Specific recognition of CMV antigens was confirmed in vitro for three chains (all CMV-associated). The study flagged approximately 180 TCR beta chains as cytomegalovirus-associated.

Here immunoSEQ multiplex PCR was the method, and the copy in TCRdb shows in-frame clones only, minus some. This table holds about 110,000 clones, over 75% found once. Germline V gene data show CDR1 as MGHRA and CDR2 as YSYEKL. The length of the CDR3 is 14 residues. V was pared by 1 base and J by 2 bases, with 9 bases between. The sample was PBMCs. This receptor was obtained from a woman aged 25 to 39 in good health and CMV-seropositive. The gene calls are TRBV4-1 and TRBJ2-7, with D perhaps TRBD1 (6 bases). CDR3 amino acids: CASSQGDKAYEQYF. The CDR3 DNA reads TGCGCCAGCAGCCAAGGGGACAAGGCCTACGAGCAGTACTTC.